The source of this T cell receptor beta chain is a study of T cell clonality in common variable immunodeficiency. This clone occurred many times. Its antigen is unknown. With the read ending 3 residues before the CDR3 end, the germline J gene is used to fill in that end. Study-level results: Compared with healthy controls, CVID subjects showed increased TCRbeta clonality, mostly in about a third. Compared with controls, CVID subjects had fewer shared TCRbeta clones.

Patients and controls were mostly of Caucasian heritage. Donors gave roughly 5 to 8.5 ml heparinized peripheral whole blood. Some clones are missing from TCRdb's copy, which holds only in-frame ones; the method was immunoSEQ multiplex PCR. Listed for the sample are about 29,000 clones, none seen a single time. CDR1 is SNHLY, CDR2 FYNNEI, per germline. The trim removed 0 bases at V and 2 bases at J, leaving 3 bases unmatched. CDR3 size: 17 residues. The chain links TRBV2 to TRBJ2-1, with 11 bases aligning to TRBD2. The sample comprised peripheral blood mononuclear cells. The clonotype comes from a person aged 18 to 75 in good health. CDR3 sequence: CASSEAGGLAAYNEQFF. The sequenced part of the CDR3 DNA is TGTGCCAGCAGTGAAGCCGGGGGACTAGCGGCCTACAATGAG.